The entry that follows covers one TCR beta chain sequence. What it binds is not known. With 4 bases removed from V and 5 bases from J, the gap between germline ends came to 22 bases. This CDR3 contains 16 residues. Germline CDR1 and CDR2: SGHKS and YYEKEE (reference sequence). This entry belongs to a study of T-cell reconstitution after alpha-beta-depleted transplantation in children. Unique molecular identifiers were incorporated when the TCRbeta library was constructed. TCRdb processed the PCR reads anew with MiXCR; each CDR3 protein has one entry. Of fewer than 750,000 distinct CDR3 sequences in the sample, 25% to 30% were seen once. Study observations and caveats: Reported findings indicate that, about two months after transplant, alpha-beta T cells came from several hundred expanded clones, which were derived from non-depleted graft cells. T-cell counts and diversity at one year following transplant were attributed mainly to newly produced T cells. Surviving thymic progenitors and recipient T cells were the source of high TCRbeta diversity at day 60 in some patients.

The receptor was isolated from a boy younger than two with Wiskott-Aldrich syndrome, due to receive a stem cell transplant. The input for sequencing was PBMCs, taken before TCRalphabeta/CD19-depleted stem cell transplant. V gene TRBV5-5 combines with J gene TRBJ2-7; D is perhaps TRBD1 (6 bases). The CDR3 protein is CASSPTYNRVENEQYF. The CDR3 region has the DNA TGTGCCAGCAGCCCGACCTACAACAGGGTCGAAAACGAGCAGTACTTC.